The rows below give T cell receptor beta chains drawn from one sample of a study of blood T cell repertoires in COVID-19. Repertoires were generated with immunoSEQ multiplex PCR, while TCRdb's copy carries only in-frame clones and drops some. The sample includes some 200,000 clones, about 86% of them seen just once. The sample taken for sequencing was peripheral blood. Receptor source: a woman in her forties or fifties with acute or convalescent COVID-19. Each CDR3 is given with its conserved first and last residue. D genes are given only for firm matches. Clone size is stated in some rows and not others, as once, few, many or a class when expanded.

D gene: TRBD1; V gene: TRBV15; clone size: NA; CDR3 length: 13; J gene: TRBJ1-2; CDR3 protein: CATSRGTGYGYTF; CDR3 DNA: TGTGCCACCAGCAGGGGGACAGGCTATGGCTACACCTTC
D gene: TRBD1; V gene: TRBV4-1; clone size: NA; CDR3 length: 18; J gene: TRBJ1-5; CDR3 protein: CASSQGAQGHRGWEPQHF; CDR3 DNA: TGCGCCAGCAGCCAAGGCGCACAGGGACACAGGGGGTGGGAGCCCCAGCATTTT
D gene: TRBD1; V gene: TRBV5-1; clone size: NA; CDR3 length: 14; J gene: TRBJ1-6; CDR3 protein: CASRTGPHNSPLHF; CDR3 DNA: TGCGCCAGCAGGACAGGGCCTCATAATTCACCCCTCCACTTT
D gene: TRBD1; V gene: TRBV29-1; clone size: NA; CDR3 length: 12; J gene: TRBJ2-1; CDR3 protein: CSVPGQGPEQFF; CDR3 DNA: TGCAGCGTCCCGGGACAGGGGCCTGAGCAGTTCTTC
D gene: NA; V gene: TRBV21-1; clone size: NA; CDR3 length: 16; J gene: TRBJ1-6; CDR3 protein: CASSNSGTGGNSPLHF; CDR3 DNA: TGTGCCAGCAGCAATTCCGGGACAGGGGGGAATTCACCCCTCCACTTT
D gene: NA; V gene: TRBV3-1/TRBV3-2; clone size: NA; CDR3 length: 16; J gene: TRBJ1-1; CDR3 protein: CASSQDAGFGNTEAFF; CDR3 DNA: TGTGCCAGCAGCCAAGATGCAGGGTTCGGGAACACTGAAGCTTTCTTT
D gene: NA; V gene: TRBV4-1; clone size: NA; CDR3 length: 15; J gene: TRBJ1-5; CDR3 protein: CASSQERQGHTPQHF; CDR3 DNA: TGCGCCAGCAGCCAAGAAAGGCAGGGTCATACGCCCCAGCATTTT
D gene: NA; V gene: TRBV6-2/TRBV6-3; clone size: NA; CDR3 length: 19; J gene: TRBJ2-5; CDR3 protein: CASSYPDVGAHLRRETQYF; CDR3 DNA: TGTGCCAGCAGTTACCCCGATGTAGGGGCGCATCTCCGTCGGGAGACCCAGTACTTC
D gene: TRBD2; V gene: TRBV3-1/TRBV3-2; clone size: NA; CDR3 length: 14; J gene: TRBJ2-7; CDR3 protein: CASSSSGDSYEQYF; CDR3 DNA: TGTGCCAGCAGCTCTAGCGGGGACTCCTACGAGCAGTACTTC
D gene: NA; V gene: TRBV5-1; clone size: NA; CDR3 length: 13; J gene: TRBJ2-5; CDR3 protein: CASSPRGFETQYF; CDR3 DNA: TGCGCCAGCAGCCCCAGGGGATTTGAGACCCAGTACTTC
D gene: TRBD1; V gene: TRBV7-7; clone size: NA; CDR3 length: 15; J gene: TRBJ2-1; CDR3 protein: CASSLGGTGLNEQFF; CDR3 DNA: TGTGCCAGCAGCTTAGGCGGGACAGGGCTTAATGAGCAGTTCTTC
D gene: TRBD1; V gene: TRBV27; clone size: NA; CDR3 length: 15; J gene: TRBJ1-2; CDR3 protein: CASRPGTGERRGYTF; CDR3 DNA: TGTGCCAGCAGGCCCGGGACAGGGGAAAGGAGGGGCTACACCTTC
D gene: TRBD1; V gene: TRBV6-5; clone size: once; CDR3 length: 15; J gene: TRBJ2-2; CDR3 protein: CASRYRDRDTGELFF; CDR3 DNA: TGTGCCAGCAGGTACCGGGACAGAGACACCGGGGAGCTGTTTTTT
D gene: NA; V gene: TRBV19; clone size: NA; CDR3 length: 15; J gene: TRBJ1-6; CDR3 protein: CASRDRGAYNSPLHF; CDR3 DNA: TGTGCCAGTAGGGACAGAGGGGCCTATAATTCACCCCTCCACTTT
D gene: NA; V gene: TRBV10-2; clone size: NA; CDR3 length: 11; J gene: TRBJ2-3; CDR3 protein: CATSHPDTQYF; CDR3 DNA: TGCGCCACATCCCATCCAGATACGCAGTATTTT
D gene: NA; V gene: TRBV11-3; clone size: NA; CDR3 length: 12; J gene: TRBJ2-5; CDR3 protein: CASSLSGETQYF; CDR3 DNA: TGTGCCAGCAGCTTAAGCGGCGAGACCCAGTACTTC
D gene: TRBD1; V gene: TRBV18; clone size: NA; CDR3 length: 14; J gene: TRBJ1-2; CDR3 protein: CASSTGAANYGYTF; CDR3 DNA: TGTGCCAGCTCGACAGGGGCGGCTAACTATGGCTACACCTTC
D gene: NA; V gene: TRBV19; clone size: few; CDR3 length: 14; J gene: TRBJ1-5; CDR3 protein: CASSRVPTGQPQHF; CDR3 DNA: TGTGCCAGTAGTCGGGTACCTACGGGTCAGCCCCAGCATTTT
D gene: NA; V gene: TRBV9; clone size: NA; CDR3 length: 14; J gene: TRBJ2-4; CDR3 protein: CASSPTGVKNIQYF; CDR3 DNA: TGTGCCAGCAGCCCGACAGGTGTCAAAAACATTCAGTACTTC
D gene: TRBD1; V gene: TRBV9; clone size: few; CDR3 length: 16; J gene: TRBJ1-3; CDR3 protein: CASSERGQSSGNTIYF; CDR3 DNA: TGTGCCAGCAGCGAGAGGGGACAGAGCTCTGGAAACACCATATATTTT
D gene: TRBD2; V gene: TRBV5-5; clone size: NA; CDR3 length: 17; J gene: TRBJ2-5; CDR3 protein: CASSLSTSGSKGETQYF; CDR3 DNA: TGTGCCAGCAGCTTAAGTACTAGCGGGTCAAAAGGGGAGACCCAGTACTTC
D gene: NA; V gene: TRBV11-3; clone size: once; CDR3 length: 11; J gene: TRBJ1-4; CDR3 protein: CASSQNEKLFF; CDR3 DNA: TGTGCCAGCAGCCAAAATGAAAAACTGTTTTTT
D gene: TRBD2; V gene: TRBV19; clone size: NA; CDR3 length: 15; J gene: TRBJ2-5; CDR3 protein: CASSIGTSGTETQYF; CDR3 DNA: TGTGCCAGTAGCATCGGGACTAGCGGGACAGAGACCCAGTACTTC
D gene: NA; V gene: TRBV24-1; clone size: NA; CDR3 length: 15; J gene: TRBJ2-2; CDR3 protein: CATSDLEGKTGELFF; CDR3 DNA: TGTGCCACCAGTGATTTGGAGGGTAAAACCGGGGAGCTGTTTTTT
D gene: NA; V gene: TRBV7-9; clone size: NA; CDR3 length: 15; J gene: TRBJ1-5; CDR3 protein: CASSLGGQGNQPQHF; CDR3 DNA: TGTGCCAGCAGCTTAGGGGGGCAGGGCAATCAGCCCCAGCATTTT
D gene: NA; V gene: TRBV30; clone size: NA; CDR3 length: 13; J gene: TRBJ1-1; CDR3 protein: CAWSVQPGGEAFF; CDR3 DNA: TGTGCCTGGAGTGTACAACCGGGAGGGGAAGCTTTCTTT
D gene: TRBD2; V gene: TRBV3-1/TRBV3-2; clone size: once; CDR3 length: 18; J gene: TRBJ2-5; CDR3 protein: CASSQDPPGLAGGETQYF; CDR3 DNA: TGTGCCAGCAGCCAAGATCCACCCGGACTAGCGGGGGGTGAGACCCAGTACTTC
D gene: NA; V gene: TRBV6-5; clone size: many; CDR3 length: 16; J gene: TRBJ2-1; CDR3 protein: CASSYDHPDYPNEQFF; CDR3 DNA: TGTGCCAGCAGTTACGACCACCCGGACTATCCCAATGAGCAGTTCTTC
D gene: TRBD1; V gene: TRBV3-1/TRBV3-2; clone size: NA; CDR3 length: 14; J gene: TRBJ1-4; CDR3 protein: CASRLTGADEKLFF; CDR3 DNA: TGTGCCAGCAGACTTACAGGGGCCGATGAAAAACTGTTTTTT
D gene: TRBD1; V gene: TRBV12-5; clone size: NA; CDR3 length: 16; J gene: TRBJ2-1; CDR3 protein: CASGPRGTGGKGEQFF; CDR3 DNA: TGTGCTAGTGGTCCCCGAGGGACAGGGGGGAAGGGTGAGCAGTTCTTC
D gene: TRBD1; V gene: TRBV24-1; clone size: NA; CDR3 length: 16; J gene: TRBJ1-2; CDR3 protein: CATAPGQGLINYGYTF; CDR3 DNA: TGTGCCACCGCTCCGGGACAGGGTCTTATAAACTATGGCTACACCTTC
D gene: NA; V gene: TRBV7-9; clone size: NA; CDR3 length: 15; J gene: TRBJ1-4; CDR3 protein: CASSFNLGRNEKLFF; CDR3 DNA: TGTGCCAGCAGCTTCAATCTGGGGCGTAATGAAAAACTGTTTTTT
D gene: TRBD2; V gene: TRBV4-2; clone size: NA; CDR3 length: 15; J gene: TRBJ2-3; CDR3 protein: CASSQEYGGVDTQYF; CDR3 DNA: TGTGCCAGCAGCCAAGAGTACGGGGGGGTTGATACGCAGTATTTT
D gene: NA; V gene: TRBV6-5; clone size: NA; CDR3 length: 11; J gene: TRBJ2-7; CDR3 protein: CASRNGDEQYF; CDR3 DNA: TGTGCCAGCAGAAACGGTGACGAGCAGTACTTC
D gene: TRBD1; V gene: TRBV19; clone size: NA; CDR3 length: 14; J gene: TRBJ1-1; CDR3 protein: CASIKTGMNTEAFF; CDR3 DNA: TGTGCCAGTATCAAGACAGGGATGAACACTGAAGCTTTCTTT
D gene: TRBD1; V gene: TRBV10-3; clone size: NA; CDR3 length: 14; J gene: TRBJ1-2; CDR3 protein: CAISDGQVYYGYTF; CDR3 DNA: TGTGCCATCAGTGATGGACAGGTATACTATGGCTACACCTTC
D gene: NA; V gene: TRBV10-2; clone size: NA; CDR3 length: 12; J gene: TRBJ1-1; CDR3 protein: CASSDGAPEAFF; CDR3 DNA: TGCGCCAGCAGTGACGGAGCCCCTGAAGCTTTCTTT
D gene: NA; V gene: TRBV5-6; clone size: NA; CDR3 length: 15; J gene: TRBJ2-1; CDR3 protein: CASSLTTGSYNEQFF; CDR3 DNA: TGTGCCAGCAGCTTGACAACGGGTTCCTACAATGAGCAGTTCTTC
D gene: TRBD2; V gene: TRBV11-2; clone size: NA; CDR3 length: 17; J gene: TRBJ2-7; CDR3 protein: CASTLGGSGTLGYEQYF; CDR3 DNA: TGTGCCAGCACCCTGGGAGGTAGCGGGACCCTGGGCTACGAGCAGTACTTC
D gene: NA; V gene: TRBV6-5; clone size: NA; CDR3 length: 13; J gene: TRBJ1-1; CDR3 protein: CASSTTGNTEAFF; CDR3 DNA: TGTGCCAGCAGTACGACAGGGAACACTGAAGCTTTCTTT
D gene: NA; V gene: TRBV7-9; clone size: once; CDR3 length: 13; J gene: TRBJ1-2; CDR3 protein: CASSLRDPYGYTF; CDR3 DNA: TGTGCCAGCAGCTTACGGGATCCCTATGGCTACACCTTC